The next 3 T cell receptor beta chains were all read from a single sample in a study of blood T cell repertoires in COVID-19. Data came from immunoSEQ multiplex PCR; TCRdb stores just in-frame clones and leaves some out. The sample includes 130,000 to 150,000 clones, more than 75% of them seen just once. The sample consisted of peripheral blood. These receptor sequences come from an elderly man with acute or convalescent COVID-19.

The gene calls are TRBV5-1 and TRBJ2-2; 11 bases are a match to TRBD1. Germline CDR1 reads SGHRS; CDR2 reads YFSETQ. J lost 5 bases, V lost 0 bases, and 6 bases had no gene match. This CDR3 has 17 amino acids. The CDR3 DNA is TGCGCCAGCAGCTTGGCGTCCGGGACAGGGGGTACCGGGGAGCTGTTTTTT. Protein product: CASSLASGTGGTGELFF. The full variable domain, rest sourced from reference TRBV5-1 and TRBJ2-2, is KAGVTQTPRYLIKTRGQQVTLSCSPISGHRSVSWYQQTPGQGLQFLFEYFSETQRNKGNFPGRFSGRQFSNSRSEMNVSTLELGDSALYLCASSLASGTGGTGELFFGEGSRLTVL.

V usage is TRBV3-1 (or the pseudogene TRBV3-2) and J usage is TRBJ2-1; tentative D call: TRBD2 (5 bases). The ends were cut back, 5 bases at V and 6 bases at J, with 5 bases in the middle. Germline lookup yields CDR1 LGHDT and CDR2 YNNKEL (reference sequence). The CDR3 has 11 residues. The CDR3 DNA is TGTGCCAGCAGCAGCGGCAATGAGCAGTTCTTC. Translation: CASSSGNEQFF.

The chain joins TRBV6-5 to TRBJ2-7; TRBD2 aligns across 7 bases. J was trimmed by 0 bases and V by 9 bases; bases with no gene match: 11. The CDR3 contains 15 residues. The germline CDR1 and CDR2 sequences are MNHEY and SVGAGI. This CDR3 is CARGGSSIPSYEQYF. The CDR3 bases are TGTGCCAGGGGGGGGTCTTCGATCCCCTCCTACGAGCAGTACTTC.